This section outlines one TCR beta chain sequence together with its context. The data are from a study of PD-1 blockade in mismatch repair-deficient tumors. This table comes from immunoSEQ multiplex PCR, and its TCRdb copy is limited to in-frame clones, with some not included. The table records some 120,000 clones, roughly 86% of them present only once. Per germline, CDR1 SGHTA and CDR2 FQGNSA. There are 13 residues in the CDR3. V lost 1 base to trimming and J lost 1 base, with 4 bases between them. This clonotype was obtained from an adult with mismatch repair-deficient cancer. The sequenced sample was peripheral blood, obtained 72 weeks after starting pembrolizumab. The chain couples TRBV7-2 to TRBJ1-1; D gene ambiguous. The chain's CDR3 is CASSLDKNTEAFF. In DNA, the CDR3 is TGTGCCAGCAGCTTAGACAAGAACACTGAAGCTTTCTTT.